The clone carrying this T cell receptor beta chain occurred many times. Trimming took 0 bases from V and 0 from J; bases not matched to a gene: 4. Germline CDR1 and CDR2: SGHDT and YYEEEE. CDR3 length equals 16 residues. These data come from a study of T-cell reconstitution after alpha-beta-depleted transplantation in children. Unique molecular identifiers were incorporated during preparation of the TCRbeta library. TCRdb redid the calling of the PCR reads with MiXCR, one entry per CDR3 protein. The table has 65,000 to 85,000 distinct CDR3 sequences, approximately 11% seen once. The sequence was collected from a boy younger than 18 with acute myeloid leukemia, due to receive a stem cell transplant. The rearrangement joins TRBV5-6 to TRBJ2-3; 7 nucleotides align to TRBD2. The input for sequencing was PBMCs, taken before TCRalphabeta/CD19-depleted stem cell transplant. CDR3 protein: CASSLARRGSTDTQYF. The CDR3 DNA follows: TGTGCCAGCAGCTTGGCGCGGCGGGGGAGCACAGATACGCAGTATTTT.